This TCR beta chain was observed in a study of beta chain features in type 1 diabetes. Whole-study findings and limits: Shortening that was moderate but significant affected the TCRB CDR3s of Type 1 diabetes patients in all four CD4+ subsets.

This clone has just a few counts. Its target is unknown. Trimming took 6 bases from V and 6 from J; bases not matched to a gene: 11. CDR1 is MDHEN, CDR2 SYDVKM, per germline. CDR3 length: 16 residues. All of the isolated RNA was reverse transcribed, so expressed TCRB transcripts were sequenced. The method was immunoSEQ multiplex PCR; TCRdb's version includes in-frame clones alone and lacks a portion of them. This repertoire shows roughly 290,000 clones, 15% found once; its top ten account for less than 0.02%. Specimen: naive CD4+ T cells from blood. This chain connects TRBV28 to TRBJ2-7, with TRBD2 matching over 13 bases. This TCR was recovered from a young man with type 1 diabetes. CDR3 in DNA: TGTGCCAGCAGGCCTGGGACTAGCGGGACCTTCCTCGAGCAGTACTTC. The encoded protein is CASRPGTSGTFLEQYF.